Following are 4 T cell receptor beta chains from one sample sequenced in a study of T cells in Graves' hyperthyroidism and ophthalmopathy (dated by TCRdb to between 2017 and 2020). Receptor libraries were prepared by multiplex PCR. Sequenced using an Illumina HiSeq 2000. The TCR beta CDR3 regions were amplified from RNA transcripts. A first-round RT-PCR of the TCR CDR3 used the HTBI primer set with the Qiagen OneStep RT-PCR kit. The public reads were reanalyzed by TCRdb: fastp trimming at Q25, MiXCR alignment, in-frame beta chains only. Each CDR3 protein gets just one entry, which takes the most common genes and DNA from the rows behind it. A total of about 400,000 distinct CDR3 sequences appear in this sample, roughly 15% of them only once. The leading ten clones occupy 4% to 6.5% of the sample. The sequencing input was blood. The receptors were gathered from a young woman with Graves' hyperthyroidism.

At least ten counts were recorded for this clonotype. The gene calls are TRBV3-1 and TRBJ1-1; D not resolved. Germline lookup yields CDR1 LGHDT and CDR2 YNNKEL (reference sequence). V lost 1 base and J lost 7, with 7 bases in between. The CDR3 totals 12 residues. CDR3 region: CASSQVRSEAFF. CDR3 coding DNA: TGTGCCAGCAGCCAAGTTAGGAGTGAAGCTTTCTTT.

The chain employs TRBV18 and TRBJ2-3; 8 bases map to TRBD2. Germline V gene sequence: CDR1 KGHSH, CDR2 LQKENI. V was pared by 1 base and J by 0 bases, with 6 bases of the junction left unmatched. The CDR3 extends over 17 amino acids. CDR3 nucleotides: TGTGCCAGCTCACCACTAGCGGGACACCTAAGCACAGATACGCAGTATTTT. Residues: CASSPLAGHLSTDTQYF.

This clonotype was seen many times. This rearrangement joins TRBV7-9 to TRBJ2-1; 14 bases line up with TRBD2. Germline V gene sequence: CDR1 SEHNR, CDR2 FQNEAQ (reference sequence). J gave up 0 bases and V 2 bases, and 12 bases lay outside the gene matches. The CDR3 length is 21 residues. The DNA of the CDR3 is TGTGCCAGCAGCTTATCGCTGACCGGGACTAGCGGGAGAAGCTCCTACAATGAGCAGTTCTTC. It translates to CASSLSLTGTSGRSSYNEQFF.

This clonotype was seen a few times. In DNA, the CDR3 is TGTGCCAGCAGCCAAGTCGTGGTAGATACGCAGTATTTT. Translating gives CASSQVVVDTQYF. This sequence joins TRBV3-1 and TRBJ2-3; D call uncertain. There are 13 residues in the CDR3. Germline lookup yields CDR1 LGHDT and CDR2 YNNKEL (reference sequence). The ends were cut back, 1 base at V and 5 bases at J, with 7 bases in the middle.